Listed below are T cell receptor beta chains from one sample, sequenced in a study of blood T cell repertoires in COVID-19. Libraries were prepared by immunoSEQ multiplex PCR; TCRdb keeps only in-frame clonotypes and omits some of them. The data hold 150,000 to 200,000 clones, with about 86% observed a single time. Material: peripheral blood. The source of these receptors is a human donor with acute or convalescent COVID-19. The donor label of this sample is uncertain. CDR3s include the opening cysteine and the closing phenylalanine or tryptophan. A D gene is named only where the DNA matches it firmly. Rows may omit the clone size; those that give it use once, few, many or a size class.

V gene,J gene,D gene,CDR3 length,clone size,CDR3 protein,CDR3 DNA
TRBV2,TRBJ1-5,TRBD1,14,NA,CASSPDREGQPQHF,TGTGCCAGCAGTCCGGACAGGGAGGGTCAGCCCCAGCATTTT
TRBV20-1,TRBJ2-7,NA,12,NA,CSASGQYGEQYF,TGCAGTGCCAGTGGACAGTACGGCGAGCAGTACTTC
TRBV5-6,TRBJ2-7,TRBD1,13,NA,CASSPTGVSEQYF,TGTGCCAGCAGCCCGACAGGGGTCAGCGAGCAGTACTTC
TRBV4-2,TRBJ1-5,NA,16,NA,CASSQQGSGSNQPQHF,TGTGCCAGCAGCCAACAGGGGTCTGGGAGCAATCAGCCCCAGCATTTT
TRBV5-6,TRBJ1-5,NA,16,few,CASSTIQGYSNQPQHF,TGTGCCAGCAGCACAATTCAGGGTTACAGCAATCAGCCCCAGCATTTT
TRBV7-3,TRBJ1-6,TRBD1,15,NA,CASSAAGTGNSPLHF,TGTGCCAGCAGCGCCGCCGGGACAGGGAATTCACCCCTCCACTTT
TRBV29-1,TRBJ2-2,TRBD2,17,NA,CSVGTTSGKPNTGELFF,TGCAGCGTTGGGACTACTAGCGGGAAACCGAACACCGGGGAGCTGTTTTTT
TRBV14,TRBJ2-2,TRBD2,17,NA,CASSLGGLAGRTGELFF,TGTGCCAGCAGCCTTGGAGGACTAGCGGGGCGGACCGGGGAGCTGTTTTTT
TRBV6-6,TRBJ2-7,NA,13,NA,CASSSNSGYEQYF,TGTGCCAGCAGTTCGAACTCCGGCTACGAGCAGTACTTC
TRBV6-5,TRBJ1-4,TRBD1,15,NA,CASSLTGQFNEKLFF,TGTGCCAGCAGTCTTACGGGACAGTTTAATGAAAAACTGTTTTTT
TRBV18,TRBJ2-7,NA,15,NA,CASSPSRDSNYEQYF,TGTGCCAGCTCACCCTCCCGGGATTCAAACTACGAGCAGTACTTC
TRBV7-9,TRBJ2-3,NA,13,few,CASSSPPGVTQYF,TGTGCCAGCAGCTCGCCACCGGGAGTCACGCAGTATTTT
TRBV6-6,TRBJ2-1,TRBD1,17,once,CASSRRTGRLSYNEQFF,TGTGCCAGCAGCCGACGGACAGGCCGCCTCTCCTACAATGAGCAGTTCTTC
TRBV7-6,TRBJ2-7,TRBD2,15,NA,CASSSGTSVSYEQYF,TGTGCCAGCAGCTCTGGGACTAGCGTCTCCTACGAGCAGTACTTC
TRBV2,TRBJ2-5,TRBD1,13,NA,CASSEDREETQYF,TGTGCCAGCAGTGAGGACAGGGAGGAGACCCAGTACTTC
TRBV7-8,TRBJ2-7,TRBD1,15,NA,CASSLRTGGSYEQYF,TGTGCCAGCAGCCTCCGGACAGGAGGCTCCTACGAGCAGTACTTC
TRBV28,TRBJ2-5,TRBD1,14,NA,CASSLLTGGETQYF,TGTGCCAGCAGCTTACTGACAGGGGGAGAGACCCAGTACTTC
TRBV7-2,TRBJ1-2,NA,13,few,CASLLDSWSGYTF,TGTGCCAGCCTTCTGGACAGTTGGTCTGGCTACACCTTC
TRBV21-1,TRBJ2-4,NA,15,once,CASSRDSPAKNIQYF,TGTGCCAGCAGCAGGGACAGCCCAGCCAAAAACATTCAGTACTTC
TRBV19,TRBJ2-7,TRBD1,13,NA,CASKGQGPGEQYF,TGTGCCAGTAAAGGACAGGGCCCCGGAGAGCAGTACTTC
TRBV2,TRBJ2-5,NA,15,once,CASSEQEQLGETQYF,TGTGCCAGCAGTGAACAGGAACAATTAGGAGAGACCCAGTACTTC
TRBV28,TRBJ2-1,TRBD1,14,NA,CASSKDRDYNEQFF,TGTGCCAGCAGTAAGGACAGGGATTACAATGAGCAGTTCTTC
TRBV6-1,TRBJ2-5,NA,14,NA,CASSEGTYQETQYF,TGTGCCAGCAGTGAAGGGACATATCAAGAGACCCAGTACTTC
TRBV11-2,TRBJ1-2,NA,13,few,CASSYSGGNGYTF,TGTGCCAGCAGCTACAGCGGGGGAAATGGCTACACCTTC
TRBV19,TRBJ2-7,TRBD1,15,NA,CASSRRQGYSYEQYF,TGTGCCAGTAGTAGAAGACAGGGTTACTCCTACGAGCAGTACTTC
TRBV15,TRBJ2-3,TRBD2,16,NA,CATSRDRLAGTDTQYF,TGTGCCACCAGCAGAGATCGCCTAGCGGGCACAGATACGCAGTATTTT
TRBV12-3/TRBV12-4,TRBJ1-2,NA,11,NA,CASSYGGGYTF,TGTGCCAGCAGTTACGGCGGCGGCTACACCTTC
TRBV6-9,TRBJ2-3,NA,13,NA,CASSYPPVRAQYF,TGTGCCAGCAGTTACCCCCCGGTCCGCGCCCAGTATTTT
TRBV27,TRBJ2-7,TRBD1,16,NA,CASSTPRGTGGYEQYF,TGTGCCAGCTCAACACCCAGGGGGACAGGGGGCTACGAGCAGTACTTC
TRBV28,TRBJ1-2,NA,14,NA,CASSRTLVNRGDTF,TGTGCCAGCAGCCGAACCCTTGTGAATCGGGGGGACACCTTC
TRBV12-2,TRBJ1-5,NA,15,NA,CASRLDSHSNQPQHF,TGTGCAAGTCGCTTAGACAGTCATAGCAATCAGCCCCAGCATTTT
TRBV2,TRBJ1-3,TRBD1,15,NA,CASSPVTGYGNTIYF,TGTGCCAGCAGCCCCGTGACAGGGTATGGAAACACCATATATTTT
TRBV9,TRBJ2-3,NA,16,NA,CASSVDEGSYSDTQYF,TGTGCCAGCAGCGTAGATGAGGGCTCGTATTCAGATACGCAGTATTTT
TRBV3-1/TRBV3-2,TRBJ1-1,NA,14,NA,CASSPGGARTEAFF,TGTGCCAGCAGCCCCGGGGGGGCGCGCACTGAAGCTTTCTTT
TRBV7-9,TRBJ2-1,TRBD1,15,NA,CASSLGSQGGNEQFF,TGTGCCAGCAGCTTAGGATCACAGGGGGGCAATGAGCAGTTCTTC
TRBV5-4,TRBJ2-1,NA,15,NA,CASGSIGQGYNEQFF,TGTGCCAGCGGATCCATCGGGCAGGGCTACAATGAGCAGTTCTTC
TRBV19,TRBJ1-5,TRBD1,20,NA,CASSKKGQAAMVGDNQPQHF,TGTGCCAGTAGTAAAAAAGGACAGGCGGCGATGGTTGGAGACAATCAGCCCCAGCATTTT
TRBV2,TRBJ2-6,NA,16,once,CASSPRVHSGANVLTF,TGTGCCAGCAGTCCGAGGGTCCACTCTGGGGCCAACGTCCTGACTTTC
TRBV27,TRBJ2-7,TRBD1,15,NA,CASSLGTGLAYEQYF,TGTGCCAGCAGTTTGGGGACAGGATTAGCCTACGAGCAGTACTTC
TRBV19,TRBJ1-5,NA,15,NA,CASSIGAAPNQPQHF,TGTGCCAGTAGTATAGGGGCAGCTCCCAATCAGCCCCAGCATTTT
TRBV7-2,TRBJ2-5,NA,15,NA,CASSPTRSVIETQYF,TGTGCCAGCAGCCCAACTAGAAGTGTAATCGAGACCCAGTACTTC
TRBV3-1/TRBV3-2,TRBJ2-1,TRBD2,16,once,CASSPGGGRSYNEQFF,TGTGCCAGCAGCCCTGGGGGCGGGAGGTCCTACAATGAGCAGTTCTTC
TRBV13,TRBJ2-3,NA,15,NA,CASSPRQRSTDTQYF,TGTGCCAGCAGCCCGCGCCAGCGGAGCACAGATACGCAGTATTTT
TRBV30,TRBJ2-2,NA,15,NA,CAWSKGSANTGELFF,TGTGCCTGGAGTAAGGGGTCCGCCAACACCGGGGAGCTGTTTTTT
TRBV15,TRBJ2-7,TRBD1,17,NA,CATSRDRQGNHGYEQYF,TGTGCCACCAGCAGAGACCGACAGGGAAATCACGGGTACGAGCAGTACTTC
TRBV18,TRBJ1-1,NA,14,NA,CASSPKGGVTEAFF,TGTGCCAGCTCACCAAAAGGAGGAGTCACTGAAGCTTTCTTT
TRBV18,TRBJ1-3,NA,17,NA,CASSPPAAGSSGNTIYF,TGTGCCAGCTCACCACCGGCGGCAGGGTCCTCTGGAAACACCATATATTTT
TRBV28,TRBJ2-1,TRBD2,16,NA,CASSFSGLAKNNEQFF,TGTGCCAGCAGTTTTAGTGGACTAGCGAAAAACAATGAGCAGTTCTTC
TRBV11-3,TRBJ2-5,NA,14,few,CASSLDGGVETQYF,TGTGCCAGCAGCTTAGACGGCGGGGTGGAGACCCAGTACTTC
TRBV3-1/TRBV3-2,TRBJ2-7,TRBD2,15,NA,CASSQDLGLAGEQYF,TGTGCCAGCAGCCAAGATTTAGGACTAGCAGGCGAGCAGTACTTC
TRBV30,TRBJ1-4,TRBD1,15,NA,CAWNHPGQASEKLFF,TGTGCCTGGAACCACCCGGGACAGGCGTCTGAAAAACTGTTTTTT
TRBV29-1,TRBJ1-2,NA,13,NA,CSVDGQRNYGYTF,TGCAGCGTCGATGGACAGAGGAACTATGGCTACACCTTC
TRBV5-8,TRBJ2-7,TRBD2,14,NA,CASSFLAGAYEQYF,TGTGCCAGCAGCTTTCTAGCGGGGGCCTACGAGCAGTACTTC
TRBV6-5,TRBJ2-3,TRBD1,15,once,CASLWQGARTDTQYF,TGTGCCTCCCTTTGGCAGGGGGCACGAACAGATACGCAGTATTTT
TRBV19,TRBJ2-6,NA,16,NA,CASSMGRPSGANVLTF,TGTGCCAGTAGTATGGGGCGGCCATCTGGGGCCAACGTCCTGACTTTC
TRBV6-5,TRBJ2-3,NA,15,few,CASRKTGPGGDTQYF,TGTGCCAGCAGGAAGACAGGTCCCGGTGGGGATACGCAGTATTTT
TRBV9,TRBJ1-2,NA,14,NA,CASSGQASLGGYTF,TGTGCCAGCAGCGGACAGGCCTCCCTGGGGGGCTACACCTTC
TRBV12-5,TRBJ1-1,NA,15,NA,CASGLAPDKNTEAFF,TGTGCTAGTGGTTTGGCACCGGACAAGAACACTGAAGCTTTCTTT
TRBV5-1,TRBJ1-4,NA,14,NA,CASSLAGQTEKLFF,TGCGCCAGCAGCTTGGCAGGACAGACAGAAAAACTGTTTTTT